The present TCR beta chain was sequenced within a study of shared clonotypes between healthy human individuals. This clone is a singleton in its sample. Per the original data handling: ImmunoSEQ output held junction-only sequences without quality scores, so filtering differed. The method was immunoSEQ multiplex PCR; TCRdb's version includes in-frame clones alone and lacks a portion of them. That table gives V, J and clone size, and the DNA gave D and trimming. The sample carries 2,500,000 or so clones, 93% recorded once. This receptor was obtained from a man younger than 35 in good health. Some clones in this sample may be carry-over from other donors' samples. Sequencing input: naive CD4+ T cells from PBMCs. Subset indicated: CD45RA+ positively selected.

The CDR3 DNA reads TGCAGCGTTGAAGCACGGACGATAGTGGCTACGCAGTATTTT. Its translation: CSVEARTIVATQYF. This rearrangement joins TRBV29-1 to TRBJ2-3; D is unclear. There are 14 residues in the CDR3. Trimming took 1 base from V and 8 from J, leaving 16 bases between them. The germline V gene has CDR1 SQVTM and CDR2 ANQGSEA.